The 2 T cell receptor beta chains reported below all come from one sample, sequenced in a study of Ad26.COV2.S vaccination and SARS-CoV-2 variants (dated by TCRdb to the early 2020s). This sample's treatment or condition label indicates: around 19 received Ad26.COV2.S at low or high dose, single or two shots; about five received placebo; per-sample allocation not given. Repertoires of vaccine and placebo recipients were sequenced from samples collected on day 63 after the first injection. Libraries came from the immunoSEQ multiplex PCR assay. Drawn from immuneACCESS, this table holds only the in-frame rearrangements with V and J called that TCRdb kept. Clones are partly lost; checked studies trace under half to an unresolved V gene and leave the rest unexplained. The sample table records hundreds of thousands of clones; about nine tenths of these occur just once. The ten largest account for around 6.1% of the sample.

This specimen was peripheral blood, taken in a trial of Ad26.COV2.S vaccine versus placebo. All receptors derive from a person aged 18 to 59 who received the Ad26.COV2.S COVID-19 vaccine or a placebo.

The chain employs TRBV7-8 and TRBJ2-7; D unresolved. Germline loops: CDR1 SGHVS, CDR2 FQNEAQ. V was clipped by 2 bases and J by 7 bases, with 15 bases between them. The CDR3 spans 14 residues. The CDR3 nucleotides are TGTGCCAGCAGCTTAACGGTTTCCGAAACAGAGCAGTACTTC. Its protein is CASSLTVSETEQYF.

V is TRBV30 and J is TRBJ2-2; D is undetermined. Per germline, CDR1 GTSNPN and CDR2 SVGIG (reference sequence). CDR3 length equals 12 residues. V lost 1 base and J lost 6, with 6 bases in between. In DNA form, the CDR3 reads TGTGCCTGGAGTGGAGAATCCGGGGAGCTGTTTTTT. The encoded protein is CAWSGESGELFF.